This T cell receptor (beta chain) is from a study of cytomegalovirus exposure and HLA in healthy donors. As for this clone: Antigen: not known.

The CDR3 length is 14 residues. V lost 8 bases to trimming and J lost 2 bases, with 18 bases between them. Germline CDR1 GTSNPN, CDR2 SVGIG (reference sequence). Points from the study as a whole: In presence/absence analyses, roughly uniform sequencing depth across donors was assumed. TCR beta chains numbering some 150 were designated cytomegalovirus-associated.

PCR involved 60 Vbeta and 13 Jbeta primers. Produced via immunoSEQ multiplex PCR; TCRdb's table is partial and in-frame only. This table holds roughly 84,000 clones, about 78% found once. The TCR sequence derives from a man aged 50 to 60 in good health and CMV-seronegative. The material sequenced was PBMCs. The rearrangement links TRBV30 to TRBJ1-2, with D possibly TRBD1 on 5 matching bases. The CDR3 DNA sequence: TGTGCCCTAAGGGTAACAGGACCAAACTATGGCTACACCTTC. This codes for CALRVTGPNYGYTF.